The 8 T cell receptor beta chains given below trace back to one sample, sequenced in a study of CD8+CD57+ T cells in acquired aplastic anemia. An expansion of CD8+CD57+ cells by flow cytometry had been shown in patients chosen for sequencing. TCR beta VDJ and CDR3 profiling used genomic DNA as template. TCRdb re-called the reads with MiXCR, one entry per CDR3 protein. The profile shows 150,000 to 200,000 distinct CDR3 sequences, approximately 48% of them singletons. Source material: sorted CD4+, CD8+, or CD8+CD57+ T cells (not recorded which) from PBMCs. The receptors were gathered from a human donor with aplastic anemia.

V and J are TRBV15 and TRBJ2-7, with D unclear. V lost 0 bases, J lost 2 bases, and 8 bases lay in between. Per the germline V gene, CDR1 is LNHNV and CDR2 is YYDKDF (reference sequence). The CDR3 is 14 residues long. CDR3 in DNA: TGTGCCACCAGCAGAGATGTAGGAGCCTACGAGCAGTACTTC. Its translation is CATSRDVGAYEQYF.

The chain recombines TRBV2 with TRBJ1-4; weak D call: TRBD1 (5 bases). The CDR3 has 15 amino acids. V was pared by 0 bases and J by 4 bases, with 9 bases between. CDR1 and CDR2 (germline): SNHLY, FYNNEI. CDR3 bases: TGTGCCAGCAGTGAAGCGGAGAGGGGTAATGAAAAACTGTTTTTT. Encoded protein: CASSEAERGNEKLFF.

At least ten counts were recorded for this clonotype. The CDR3 here is CASSLPGRVNYGYTF. The CDR3 region has the DNA TGTGCCAGCAGCCTACCAGGCAGGGTGAACTATGGCTACACCTTC. The V gene is TRBV7-9, the J gene TRBJ1-2, with D possibly TRBD1 on 5 matching bases. The germline V gene has CDR1 SEHNR and CDR2 FQNEAQ (reference sequence). This CDR3 is built from 15 residues. V was pared by 5 bases and J by 2 bases, with 15 bases between.

Turning to this clonotype: One junction end disagrees with the germline gene, perhaps due to a read error. J is TRBJ2-5 and V is TRBV18, with no clear D. Germline V gives CDR1 KGHSH, CDR2 LQKENI. This CDR3 comprises 14 residues. The CDR3 coding sequence is TGTGCCAGCTCACTAGGGTTGCGGCAAGAGGCCCAGTACTTC. Translated, it gives CASSLGLRQEAQYF.

This clonotype has a count of ten or more. V gene TRBV29-1 combines with J gene TRBJ2-5, with 10 bases aligning to TRBD2. The CDR3 loop spans 17 amino acids. Germline V lookup: CDR1 SQVTM, CDR2 ANQGSEA. V lost 4 bases and J lost 2; bases outside the gene matches: 13. CDR3 protein: CSVGRATRTSGQETQYF. The CDR3 bases are TGCAGCGTTGGACGGGCGACGAGGACTAGCGGACAAGAGACCCAGTACTTC.

This clonotype was detected ten times or more. This chain uses TRBV4-3 with TRBJ2-3; 7 nucleotides agree with TRBD2. With V trimmed by 0 bases and J by 0 bases, 6 bases remained unmatched. From germline, CDR1 is LGHNA and CDR2 YSLEER. CDR3 size: 17 residues. The CDR3 here is CASSQDPTRGSTDTQYF. CDR3 coding DNA: TGCGCCAGCAGCCAAGATCCCACGCGGGGGAGCACAGATACGCAGTATTTT.

There are many counts of this clonotype. The gene calls are TRBV5-6 and TRBJ1-2, with TRBD1 matching 8 bases. V trimming: 0 bases; J trimming: 6 bases; junction bases outside the gene matches: 7. Germline loops: CDR1 SGHDT, CDR2 YYEEEE. CDR3 length: 15 amino acids. The CDR3: CASSLVGSGGDGYTF. The CDR3 DNA follows: TGTGCCAGCAGCTTGGTCGGGTCAGGGGGCGATGGCTACACCTTC.

This chain links TRBV20-1 with TRBJ1-1; TRBD1 is a possible D gene (5 bases). The CDR3 spans 14 residues. Germline V gene lookup returns CDR1 DFQATT and CDR2 SNEGSKA (reference sequence). Trimming stripped 0 bases from V and 6 bases from J, with 14 bases between. The CDR3 sequence is CSAREGREVAEAFF. DNA for the CDR3: TGCAGTGCTAGAGAGGGCAGGGAGGTCGCTGAAGCTTTCTTT.